This T cell receptor (beta chain) was recorded in a study of OX40 agonist ivuxolimab in advanced cancers. Turning to the study itself: Patients assigned to dose escalation were diagnosed with hepatocellular carcinoma, melanoma, renal cell or head and neck cancer. Overall study results and limits: It was not determined which antigens were specifically recognized by the peripheral T cells that had undergone clonal expansion. Both CD4+ and CD8+ T cell populations in blood had undergone clonal expansion by week 6 at 0.1 to 3.0 mg/kg.

Some clones are missing from TCRdb's copy, which holds only in-frame ones; the method was immunoSEQ multiplex PCR. The sample includes about 46,000 clones, 82% of them seen just once. Systemic immunosuppression or autoimmune disease history was grounds to exclude patients. Points on this clone: Its specificity is not known.

Germline V gene sequence: CDR1 LGHNA, CDR2 YNFKEQ. Trimming took 3 bases from V and 4 from J, leaving 12 bases between them. There are 15 residues in the CDR3. The TCR sequence derives from an adult with an advanced solid tumor such as melanoma, head and neck, liver or kidney cancer. The chain has TRBV4-2 and TRBJ1-4, with D possibly being TRBD1 (6 bases). The sequenced sample was CD4+ or CD8+ T cells sorted from blood, obtained in a trial of the OX40 agonist ivuxolimab. The CDR3 spells CASSQGRQDNEKLFF. The CDR3 DNA reads TGTGCCAGCAGCCAGGGTCGACAGGATAATGAAAAACTGTTTTTT.